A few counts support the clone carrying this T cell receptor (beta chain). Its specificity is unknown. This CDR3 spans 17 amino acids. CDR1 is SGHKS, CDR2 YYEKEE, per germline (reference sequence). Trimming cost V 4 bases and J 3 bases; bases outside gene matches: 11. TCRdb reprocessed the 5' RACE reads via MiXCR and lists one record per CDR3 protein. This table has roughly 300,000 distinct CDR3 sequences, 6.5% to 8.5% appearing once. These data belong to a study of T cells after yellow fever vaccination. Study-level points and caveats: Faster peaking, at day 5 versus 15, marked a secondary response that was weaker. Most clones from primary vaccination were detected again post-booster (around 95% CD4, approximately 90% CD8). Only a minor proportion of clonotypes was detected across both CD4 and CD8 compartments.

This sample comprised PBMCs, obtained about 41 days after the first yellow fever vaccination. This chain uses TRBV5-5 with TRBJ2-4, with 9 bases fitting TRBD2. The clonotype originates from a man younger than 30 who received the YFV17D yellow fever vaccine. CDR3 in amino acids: CASSPGGSGGVKNIQYF. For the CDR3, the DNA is TGTGCCAGCAGCCCTGGCGGTAGCGGGGGAGTCAAAAACATTCAGTACTTC.